Below, 25 T cell receptor beta chains from the same sample are listed, as sequenced in a study of T cells in narcolepsy. Sequenced by immunoSEQ multiplex PCR; TCRdb stores in-frame clones only, minus some. The sample lists about 30,000 clones, about four fifths occurring once. The specimen was CD45RA- memory CD4+ T cells from PBMCs. These receptors were taken from a human donor with narcolepsy.

Here the CDR3 DNA reads TGTGCCAGCAGCCGAACCGGGACAGGCCTGGATGAGCAGTTCTTC. It yields the protein CASSRTGTGLDEQFF. This sequence joins TRBV14 and TRBJ2-1; 8 bases fit TRBD1. CDR3 size: 15 residues. Losses at the gene ends were 4 bases for V and 8 bases for J; bases not matched to a gene: 10. Germline V gene data show CDR1 as SGHDN and CDR2 as FVKESK. Variable domain in full (rest from reference TRBV14 and TRBJ2-1): EAGVTQFPSHSVIEKGQTVTLRCDPISGHDNLYWYRRVMGKEIKFLLHFVKESKQDESGMPNNRFLAERTGGTYSTLKVQPAELEDSGVYFCASSRTGTGLDEQFFGPGTRLTVL.

As for this clone: Other DNA sequences of this sample code for an identical CDR3. V is TRBV5-4 and J is TRBJ1-1; no firm D call. Looked up from germline, CDR1 is SGHNT and CDR2 is YYREEE (reference sequence). Between the trimmed V and J ends, which lost 0 bases and 1 base, there was a span of 7 bases. This CDR3 contains 14 residues. CDR3 DNA: TGTGCCAGCAGCTTGGGGACGGGGAACACTGAAGCTTTCTTT. Its protein product is CASSLGTGNTEAFF.

This chain connects TRBV7-2 to TRBJ1-5, with D perhaps matching TRBD1 (5 bases). The germline V gene has CDR1 SGHTA and CDR2 FQGNSA. This CDR3 contains 15 residues. V gave up 5 bases and J gave up 2 bases, with 13 bases separating them. CDR3 residues: CASSPGSVGNQPQHF. CDR3 nucleotides: TGTGCCAGCAGCCCAGGGTCTGTGGGCAATCAGCCCCAGCATTTT.

The rearrangement uses TRBV27 and TRBJ2-5; TRBD2 matches at 14 bases. The CDR3 is 16 residues long. Trimming at V came to 5 bases and at J to 9 bases, leaving 11 bases not matched to a gene. Germline V gene lookup returns CDR1 MNHEY and CDR2 SMNVEV (reference sequence). The CDR3 spells CASSGAGTSGGGAQYF. For the CDR3, the DNA is TGTGCCAGCAGTGGGGCCGGGACTAGCGGGGGTGGGGCCCAGTACTTC.

This clone was observed a few times. The rearrangement joins TRBV14 to TRBJ1-6; D not certain. This CDR3 contains 15 residues. With 0 bases removed from V and 9 bases from J, the gap between germline ends came to 12 bases. Germline CDR1 SGHDN, CDR2 FVKESK. The CDR3 nucleotides are TGTGCCAGCAGCCAAGATCCTATTGGGGTTTCACCCCTCCACTTT. Amino acid sequence: CASSQDPIGVSPLHF.

The CDR3 DNA sequence: TGTGCCAGCAGCGGAGGGGGATCCAACTATGGCTACACCTTC. As protein: CASSGGGSNYGYTF. This chain connects TRBV5-8 to TRBJ1-2, with D maybe TRBD1 (6 bases). Trimming cost V 4 bases and J 2 bases, with 12 bases left between them. Germline V gene sequence: CDR1 SGHTS, CDR2 YDEGEE. CDR3 length equals 14 residues.

The rearrangement links TRBV2 to TRBJ1-4; D is unclear. The CDR3 has 14 amino acids. The germline gives CDR1 SNHLY, CDR2 FYNNEI. Trimming pared 3 bases from V and 2 bases from J, leaving 7 bases between. The CDR3 DNA follows: TGTGCCAGCAGTGAGGGTGGCACTAATGAAAAACTGTTTTTT. Its protein product is CASSEGGTNEKLFF.

The chain carries TRBV30 and TRBJ1-2; D is possibly TRBD1 (6 bases). Germline V gene data show CDR1 as GTSNPN and CDR2 as SVGIG (reference sequence). CDR3 size: 13 residues. Trimming took 2 bases from V and 8 from J, leaving 15 bases between them. CDR3 nucleotides: TGTGCCTGGAGTCCACTGGGGGCCGGGGGCTACACCTTC. Translation gives CAWSPLGAGGYTF.

This clone was found a few times. This chain uses TRBV6-6 with TRBJ2-7; possibly TRBD1 or TRBD2 for D (5 bases each). The CDR3 loop spans 11 amino acids. The V and J ends lost 6 bases and 5 bases respectively, with 8 bases between them. In germline, CDR1 is MNHNY, CDR2 SVGAGI (reference sequence). CDR3 nucleotides: TGTGCCAGCAGCTGGGGGAACGAGCAGTACTTC. It is translated as CASSWGNEQYF.

The chain recombines TRBV4-1 with TRBJ2-7; D gene uncertain. The V and J ends lost 3 bases and 5 bases respectively, with 8 bases between them. Germline-derived CDR1 and CDR2 are MGHRA and YSYEKL. This CDR3 region has 12 residues. The CDR3: CASSHDTHEQYF. The CDR3 DNA reads TGCGCCAGCAGCCACGACACCCACGAGCAGTACTTC.

The chain combines TRBV11-1 with TRBJ2-3; unclear D gene. The CDR3 contains 14 residues. Trimming left V 1 base short and J 1 base short, with 6 bases between. The V gene's germline CDR1 is SGHAT and CDR2 FQDESV (reference sequence). In DNA, the CDR3 is TGTGCCAGCAGCTTAGGCGGTGGCACAGATACGCAGTATTTT. Translated: CASSLGGGTDTQYF.

This chain's CDR3 is CASSHLAGSSYNEQFF. In DNA, the CDR3 is TGTGCCAGCAGCCATCTGGCGGGGAGCTCCTACAATGAGCAGTTCTTC. The chain carries TRBV4-2 and TRBJ2-1; D possibly corresponds to TRBD2 (6 bases). This CDR3 region has 16 residues. Germline V gene sequence: CDR1 LGHNA, CDR2 YNFKEQ. The ends were cut back, 3 bases at V and 0 bases at J, with 12 bases in the middle.

The V gene is TRBV7-2, the J gene TRBJ1-3, with D perhaps matching TRBD1 (5 bases). Germline CDR1 and CDR2: SGHTA and FQGNSA. The CDR3 spans 17 residues. The ends were cut back, 5 bases at V and 0 bases at J, with 17 bases in the middle. The CDR3 DNA reads as TGTGCCAGCAGCCAGCAGTTCAGGGAACCCTCTGGAAACACCATATATTTT. Its protein is CASSQQFREPSGNTIYF.

The genes are TRBV6-5 and TRBJ1-6; D call uncertain. The germline V gene encodes CDR1 MNHEY and CDR2 SVGAGI. The CDR3 consists of 15 residues. Trimming stripped 2 bases from V and 5 bases from J, with 10 bases between. The CDR3 nucleotides read TGTGCCAGCAGTTACACCGAGTTCAATAATTCACCCCTCCACTTT. It specifies CASSYTEFNNSPLHF.

This chain connects TRBV12-5 to TRBJ2-7, with D unresolved. This CDR3 region has 11 residues. V was pared by 6 bases and J by 3 bases, with 6 bases between. In germline, CDR1 is LGHNT, CDR2 FRNRAP. The CDR3 DNA sequence: TGTGCTAGTGGGGAAGTCTACGAGCAGTACTTC. It is translated as CASGEVYEQYF.

V gene TRBV9 combines with J gene TRBJ2-1; 8 bases line up with TRBD2. J lost 2 bases, V lost 3 bases, and 1 base had no gene match. Germline-derived CDR1 and CDR2 are SGDLS and YYNGEE. The CDR3 runs 14 residues. The CDR3 loop reads CASSARGAYNEQFF. CDR3 nucleotide sequence: TGTGCCAGCAGCGCGCGGGGGGCCTACAATGAGCAGTTCTTC.

About this clone itself: Additional DNA sequences in this sample encode the identical CDR3. The rearrangement joins TRBV7-9 to TRBJ2-3; D unclear. The CDR3 is 13 amino acids. V lost 5 bases and J 4 bases, leaving 10 bases between the germline ends. CDR1 SEHNR and CDR2 FQNEAQ come from the germline V gene (reference sequence). CDR3 bases: TGTGCCAGCAGCCCGAAGGGCCCAGATACGCAGTATTTT. This encodes CASSPKGPDTQYF.

The chain has TRBV5-1 and TRBJ1-1, with D possibly matching TRBD1 (6 bases). V lost 0 bases and J 3 bases, leaving 9 bases between the germline ends. The CDR3 covers 14 residues. Germline lookup yields CDR1 SGHRS and CDR2 YFSETQ. CDR3: CASSLGRTDTEAFF. DNA of the CDR3: TGCGCCAGCAGCTTGGGGCGGACAGACACTGAAGCTTTCTTT.

The chain uses TRBV30 and TRBJ2-3; D tentatively reads TRBD1 or TRBD2 (6 bases each). V lost 3 bases and J lost 2, with 15 bases in between. The germline CDR1 and CDR2 sequences are GTSNPN and SVGIG (reference sequence). This CDR3 has 15 amino acids. CDR3 amino acids: CAWRVSGGPTDTQYF. The CDR3 DNA follows: TGTGCCTGGAGGGTATCCGGGGGCCCCACAGATACGCAGTATTTT.

The rearrangement links TRBV11-3 to TRBJ2-3; 9 bases align to TRBD2. The CDR3 loop spans 18 amino acids. Per germline, CDR1 SGHNT and CDR2 YENEEA. V was clipped by 2 bases and J by 4 bases; unmatched bases: 13. The CDR3 coding sequence is TGTGCCAGCAGCTTATATCTATATCGGCGGGGGGGCTCAGATACGCAGTATTTT. It yields the protein CASSLYLYRRGGSDTQYF. Complete variable domain (other parts from reference TRBV11-3 and TRBJ2-3): EAGVVQSPRYKIIEKKQPVAFWCNPISGHNTLYWYLQNLGQGPELLIRYENEEAVDDSQLPKDRFSAERLKGVDSTLKIQPAELGDSAVYLCASSLYLYRRGGSDTQYFGPGTRLTVL.

CDR3 coding DNA: TGTGCCAGCAGCTTAGTAGCGGCAGCCGGGACCGGGGAGCTGTTTTTT. Protein product: CASSLVAAAGTGELFF. The chain uses TRBV11-2 and TRBJ2-2, with D perhaps matching TRBD2 (6 bases). The germline V gene has CDR1 SGHAT and CDR2 FQNNGV. Between the trimmed V and J ends, which lost 1 base and 5 bases, there was a span of 14 bases. CDR3 length: 16 amino acids.

This rearrangement joins TRBV4-3 to TRBJ1-4; D is unresolved. CDR3 length equals 15 residues. From germline, CDR1 is LGHNA and CDR2 YSLEER. V was clipped by 5 bases and J by 6 bases, with 16 bases between them. The CDR3 here is CASSLGPDRDEKLFF. In DNA, the CDR3 is TGCGCCAGCAGCTTAGGGCCAGACCGGGATGAAAAACTGTTTTTT.

This sequence joins TRBV7-8 and TRBJ2-1; D might be TRBD2 (6 bases). Trimming stripped 2 bases from V and 9 bases from J, with 17 bases between. Germline V CDR1 and CDR2: SGHVS, FQNEAQ. The CDR3 length is 15 residues. CDR3 sequence (DNA): TGTGCCAGCAGCTTAATAGTAACGGGGGTGGGTGAGCAGTTCTTC. This sequence encodes CASSLIVTGVGEQFF. The whole variable domain, filled in from reference TRBV7-8 and TRBJ2-1, reads GAGVSQSPRYKVAKRGQDVALRCDPISGHVSLFWYQQALGQGPEFLTYFQNEAQLDKSGLPSDRFFAERPEGSVSTLKIQRTQQEDSAVYLCASSLIVTGVGEQFFGPGTRLTVL.

This sequence joins TRBV2 and TRBJ1-4, with TRBD1 identical over 7 bases. Germline V gene lookup returns CDR1 SNHLY and CDR2 FYNNEI. There are 14 residues in the CDR3. J lost 6 bases, V lost 6 bases, and 7 bases had no gene match. The chain's CDR3 is CASRGQKSDEKLFF. Written as DNA, the CDR3 is TGTGCCAGCAGGGGACAGAAAAGCGATGAAAAACTGTTTTTT. The full variable domain, completed using reference TRBV2 and TRBJ1-4, is EPEVTQTPSHQVTQMGQEVILRCVPISNHLYFYWYRQILGQKVEFLVSFYNNEISEKSEIFDDQFSVERPDGSNFTLKIRSTKLEDSAMYFCASRGQKSDEKLFFGSGTQLSVL.

V gene TRBV21-1 combines with J gene TRBJ2-7. TRBV21-1 is assigned pseudogene status. This CDR3 has 16 amino acids. The CDR3 is CASSQGCSGTRREQYF. The CDR3 bases are TGTGCCAGCAGCCAGGGCTGCTCCGGGACCCGGCGCGAGCAGTACTTC.